The next 16 T cell receptor beta chains were all read from a single sample in a study of preoperative IRX-2 immunotherapy in early breast cancer. Assay: immunoSEQ multiplex PCR; the TCRdb copy retains only in-frame clones and omits some. The sample shows approximately 13,000 clones, roughly 88% of them seen only once. The sample's treatment: preoperative locoregional IRX-2 cytokine immunotherapy. The specimen was taken from a patient treated with IRX-2 immunotherapy. The receptors were gathered from a human donor with breast cancer.

In regard to this clone: Germline and junction disagree at one end, which may indicate a read error. The gene calls are TRBV18 and TRBJ2-1; maybe TRBD2 (5 bases). The CDR3 is made up of 15 amino acids. Germline V gene lookup returns CDR1 KGHSH and CDR2 LQKENI. In DNA form, the CDR3 reads TGTGCCAGCTCGCCACCTACTAGAGGGTACAATGAGCAGTTCTTC. This translates into CASSPPTRGYNEQFF.

The CDR3, as DNA: TGTGCCAGCAGCTTGGGCCTGAGCAATCAGCCCCAGCATTTT. Its translation is CASSLGLSNQPQHF. The chain carries TRBV5-6 and TRBJ1-5; D remains unclear. Germline CDR1 reads SGHDT; CDR2 reads YYEEEE. The CDR3 length is 14 residues. V was shortened by 0 bases and J by 1 base, with 5 bases between the two germline ends.

This CDR3 is CASSQWGGTDTGELFF. The CDR3 DNA follows: TGTGCCAGCAGCCAATGGGGGGGGACCGACACCGGGGAGCTGTTTTTT. The chain joins TRBV5-8 to TRBJ2-2; TRBD2 aligns across 7 bases. Germline V gene lookup returns CDR1 SGHTS and CDR2 YDEGEE. Losses at the gene ends were 4 bases for V and 3 bases for J; bases not matched to a gene: 9. CDR3 length equals 16 residues. Supplemented by reference TRBV5-8 and TRBJ2-2, the full variable domain reads EAGVTQSPTHLIKTRGQQATLRCSPISGHTSVYWYQQALGLGLQFLLWYDEGEERNRGNFPPRFSGRQFPNYSSELNVNALELEDSALYLCASSQWGGTDTGELFFGEGSRLTVL.

The chain employs TRBV6-5 and TRBJ2-3; 12 nucleotides agree with TRBD2. The V gene's germline CDR1 is MNHEY and CDR2 SVGAGI. V was clipped by 0 bases and J by 7 bases; unmatched bases: 5. The CDR3 extends over 16 amino acids. In DNA form, the CDR3 reads TGTGCCAGCAGTTACTCGCTAGCGGGGGGGCTGTATACGCAGTATTTT. Its translation is CASSYSLAGGLYTQYF.

The rearrangement links TRBV11-2 to TRBJ2-5, with unresolved D. Germline loops: CDR1 SGHAT, CDR2 FQNNGV. V was shortened by 1 base and J by 1 base, with 7 bases between the two germline ends. This CDR3 has 14 amino acids. CDR3 in amino acids: CASSLGGLQETQYF. The CDR3 DNA reads as TGTGCCAGCAGCTTAGGCGGTCTCCAAGAGACCCAGTACTTC.

The chain is built from TRBV11-2 and TRBJ1-6, with D possibly matching TRBD1 (5 bases). This CDR3 is 15 amino acids long. The germline gives CDR1 SGHAT, CDR2 FQNNGV. Trimming removed 0 bases from V and 5 bases from J, with 8 bases in between. The CDR3 spells CASSLEDSNNSPLHF. CDR3 sequence (DNA): TGTGCCAGCAGCTTAGAAGACAGCAATAATTCACCCCTCCACTTT.

This chain uses TRBV7-9 with TRBJ2-5; possible D gene TRBD1, 6 bases. Germline assignment: CDR1 SEHNR and CDR2 FQNEAQ (reference sequence). V was shortened by 4 bases and J by 2 bases, with 14 bases between the two germline ends. The CDR3 totals 15 residues. DNA for the CDR3: TGTGCCAGCAGCTCCCACGGGACACGGCAAGAGACCCAGTACTTC. Its protein product is CASSSHGTRQETQYF.

The chain uses TRBV6-1 and TRBJ2-7; D possibly corresponds to TRBD2 (7 bases). This CDR3 is built from 17 residues. Trimming stripped 4 bases from V and 4 bases from J, with 23 bases between. Germline V gene lookup returns CDR1 MNHNS and CDR2 SASEGT. CDR3 DNA sequence: TGTGCCAGCAGTGTAGGTTTTCGGGGGGCCTTCCAGTACGAGCAGTACGTC. Translating gives CASSVGFRGAFQYEQYV.

This clone occurred a few times. This chain connects TRBV11-3 to TRBJ2-3; weak D call: TRBD2 (6 bases). V lost 1 base to trimming and J lost 0 bases, with 14 bases between them. The CDR3 spans 17 residues. Germline CDR1 is SGHNT and CDR2 is YENEEA. CDR3 in DNA: TGTGCCAGCAGCTTAGGGCGGTTGGAGGGTAGCACAGATACGCAGTATTTT. This sequence encodes CASSLGRLEGSTDTQYF.

CDR3 loop: CASRAVTNTEAFF. The CDR3 DNA is TGTGCCAGCAGGGCAGTTACGAACACTGAAGCTTTCTTT. The V gene is TRBV9, the J gene TRBJ1-1; no clear D gene. V was clipped by 5 bases and J by 1 base, with 9 bases between them. This CDR3 contains 13 residues. In germline, CDR1 is SGDLS, CDR2 YYNGEE.

The rearrangement links TRBV27 to TRBJ2-5; TRBD2 might be the D (6 bases). The germline V and J ends were trimmed by 6 bases and 2 bases, with 10 bases remaining between them. CDR3 length: 13 amino acids. Germline V lookup: CDR1 MNHEY, CDR2 SMNVEV (reference sequence). The CDR3 protein is CASRLGTQETQYF. CDR3 nucleotides: TGTGCCAGCAGACTCGGGACTCAAGAGACCCAGTACTTC.

The chain combines TRBV27 with TRBJ2-1; no firm D call. V was clipped by 6 bases and J by 7 bases, with 10 bases between them. The CDR3 totals 12 residues. The germline V gene has CDR1 MNHEY and CDR2 SMNVEV (reference sequence). Here the CDR3 DNA reads TGTGCCAGCAGCTCTTGGGTGAATGAGCAGTTCTTC. As protein: CASSSWVNEQFF.

This clone was counted once. The rearrangement joins TRBV9 to TRBJ2-5; 10 nucleotides align to TRBD2. The length of the CDR3 is 17 residues. The ends lost 0 bases at V and 5 bases at J; junction bases unmatched: 10. Germline V gene sequence: CDR1 SGDLS, CDR2 YYNGEE. CDR3 in amino acids: CASSVGVTSGEKETQYF. DNA for the CDR3: TGTGCCAGCAGCGTAGGTGTAACTAGCGGGGAAAAGGAGACCCAGTACTTC.

The rearrangement links TRBV4-2 to TRBJ1-4, with D tentatively TRBD1 (6 bases). The CDR3 extends over 14 amino acids. Germline loops: CDR1 LGHNA, CDR2 YNFKEQ. Trimming left V 5 bases short and J 8 bases short, with 15 bases between. This CDR3 is CASSLGGGGEKLFF. CDR3 sequence (DNA): TGTGCCAGCAGCTTAGGTGGAGGGGGGGAAAAACTGTTTTTT.

The sample holds a few counts of this clone. The rearrangement joins TRBV13 to TRBJ1-6; 7 bases fit TRBD1. Losses at the gene ends were 1 base for V and 4 bases for J; bases not matched to a gene: 1. Germline CDR1 PRHDT, CDR2 FYEKMQ (reference sequence). This CDR3 is 15 amino acids long. The chain's CDR3 is CASSLETGYNSPLHF. As DNA, the CDR3 is TGTGCCAGCAGCTTAGAGACAGGGTATAATTCACCCCTCCACTTT.

V and J are TRBV19 and TRBJ2-1; 12 nucleotides line up with TRBD2. Germline V gene data show CDR1 as LNHDA and CDR2 as SQIVND (reference sequence). There are 16 residues in the CDR3. The trim removed 9 bases at V and 2 bases at J, leaving 8 bases unmatched. The CDR3 DNA is TGTGCCAGCCGACTAGCGGGGGCCTCGGCCTACAATGAGCAGTTCTTC. It specifies CASRLAGASAYNEQFF. Together with reference TRBV19 and TRBJ2-1, the CDR3 gives the full variable domain: DGGITQSPKYLFRKEGQNVTLSCEQNLNHDAMYWYRQDPGQGLRLIYYSQIVNDFQKGDIAEGYSVSREKKESFPLTVTSAQKNPTAFYLCASRLAGASAYNEQFFGPGTRLTVL.